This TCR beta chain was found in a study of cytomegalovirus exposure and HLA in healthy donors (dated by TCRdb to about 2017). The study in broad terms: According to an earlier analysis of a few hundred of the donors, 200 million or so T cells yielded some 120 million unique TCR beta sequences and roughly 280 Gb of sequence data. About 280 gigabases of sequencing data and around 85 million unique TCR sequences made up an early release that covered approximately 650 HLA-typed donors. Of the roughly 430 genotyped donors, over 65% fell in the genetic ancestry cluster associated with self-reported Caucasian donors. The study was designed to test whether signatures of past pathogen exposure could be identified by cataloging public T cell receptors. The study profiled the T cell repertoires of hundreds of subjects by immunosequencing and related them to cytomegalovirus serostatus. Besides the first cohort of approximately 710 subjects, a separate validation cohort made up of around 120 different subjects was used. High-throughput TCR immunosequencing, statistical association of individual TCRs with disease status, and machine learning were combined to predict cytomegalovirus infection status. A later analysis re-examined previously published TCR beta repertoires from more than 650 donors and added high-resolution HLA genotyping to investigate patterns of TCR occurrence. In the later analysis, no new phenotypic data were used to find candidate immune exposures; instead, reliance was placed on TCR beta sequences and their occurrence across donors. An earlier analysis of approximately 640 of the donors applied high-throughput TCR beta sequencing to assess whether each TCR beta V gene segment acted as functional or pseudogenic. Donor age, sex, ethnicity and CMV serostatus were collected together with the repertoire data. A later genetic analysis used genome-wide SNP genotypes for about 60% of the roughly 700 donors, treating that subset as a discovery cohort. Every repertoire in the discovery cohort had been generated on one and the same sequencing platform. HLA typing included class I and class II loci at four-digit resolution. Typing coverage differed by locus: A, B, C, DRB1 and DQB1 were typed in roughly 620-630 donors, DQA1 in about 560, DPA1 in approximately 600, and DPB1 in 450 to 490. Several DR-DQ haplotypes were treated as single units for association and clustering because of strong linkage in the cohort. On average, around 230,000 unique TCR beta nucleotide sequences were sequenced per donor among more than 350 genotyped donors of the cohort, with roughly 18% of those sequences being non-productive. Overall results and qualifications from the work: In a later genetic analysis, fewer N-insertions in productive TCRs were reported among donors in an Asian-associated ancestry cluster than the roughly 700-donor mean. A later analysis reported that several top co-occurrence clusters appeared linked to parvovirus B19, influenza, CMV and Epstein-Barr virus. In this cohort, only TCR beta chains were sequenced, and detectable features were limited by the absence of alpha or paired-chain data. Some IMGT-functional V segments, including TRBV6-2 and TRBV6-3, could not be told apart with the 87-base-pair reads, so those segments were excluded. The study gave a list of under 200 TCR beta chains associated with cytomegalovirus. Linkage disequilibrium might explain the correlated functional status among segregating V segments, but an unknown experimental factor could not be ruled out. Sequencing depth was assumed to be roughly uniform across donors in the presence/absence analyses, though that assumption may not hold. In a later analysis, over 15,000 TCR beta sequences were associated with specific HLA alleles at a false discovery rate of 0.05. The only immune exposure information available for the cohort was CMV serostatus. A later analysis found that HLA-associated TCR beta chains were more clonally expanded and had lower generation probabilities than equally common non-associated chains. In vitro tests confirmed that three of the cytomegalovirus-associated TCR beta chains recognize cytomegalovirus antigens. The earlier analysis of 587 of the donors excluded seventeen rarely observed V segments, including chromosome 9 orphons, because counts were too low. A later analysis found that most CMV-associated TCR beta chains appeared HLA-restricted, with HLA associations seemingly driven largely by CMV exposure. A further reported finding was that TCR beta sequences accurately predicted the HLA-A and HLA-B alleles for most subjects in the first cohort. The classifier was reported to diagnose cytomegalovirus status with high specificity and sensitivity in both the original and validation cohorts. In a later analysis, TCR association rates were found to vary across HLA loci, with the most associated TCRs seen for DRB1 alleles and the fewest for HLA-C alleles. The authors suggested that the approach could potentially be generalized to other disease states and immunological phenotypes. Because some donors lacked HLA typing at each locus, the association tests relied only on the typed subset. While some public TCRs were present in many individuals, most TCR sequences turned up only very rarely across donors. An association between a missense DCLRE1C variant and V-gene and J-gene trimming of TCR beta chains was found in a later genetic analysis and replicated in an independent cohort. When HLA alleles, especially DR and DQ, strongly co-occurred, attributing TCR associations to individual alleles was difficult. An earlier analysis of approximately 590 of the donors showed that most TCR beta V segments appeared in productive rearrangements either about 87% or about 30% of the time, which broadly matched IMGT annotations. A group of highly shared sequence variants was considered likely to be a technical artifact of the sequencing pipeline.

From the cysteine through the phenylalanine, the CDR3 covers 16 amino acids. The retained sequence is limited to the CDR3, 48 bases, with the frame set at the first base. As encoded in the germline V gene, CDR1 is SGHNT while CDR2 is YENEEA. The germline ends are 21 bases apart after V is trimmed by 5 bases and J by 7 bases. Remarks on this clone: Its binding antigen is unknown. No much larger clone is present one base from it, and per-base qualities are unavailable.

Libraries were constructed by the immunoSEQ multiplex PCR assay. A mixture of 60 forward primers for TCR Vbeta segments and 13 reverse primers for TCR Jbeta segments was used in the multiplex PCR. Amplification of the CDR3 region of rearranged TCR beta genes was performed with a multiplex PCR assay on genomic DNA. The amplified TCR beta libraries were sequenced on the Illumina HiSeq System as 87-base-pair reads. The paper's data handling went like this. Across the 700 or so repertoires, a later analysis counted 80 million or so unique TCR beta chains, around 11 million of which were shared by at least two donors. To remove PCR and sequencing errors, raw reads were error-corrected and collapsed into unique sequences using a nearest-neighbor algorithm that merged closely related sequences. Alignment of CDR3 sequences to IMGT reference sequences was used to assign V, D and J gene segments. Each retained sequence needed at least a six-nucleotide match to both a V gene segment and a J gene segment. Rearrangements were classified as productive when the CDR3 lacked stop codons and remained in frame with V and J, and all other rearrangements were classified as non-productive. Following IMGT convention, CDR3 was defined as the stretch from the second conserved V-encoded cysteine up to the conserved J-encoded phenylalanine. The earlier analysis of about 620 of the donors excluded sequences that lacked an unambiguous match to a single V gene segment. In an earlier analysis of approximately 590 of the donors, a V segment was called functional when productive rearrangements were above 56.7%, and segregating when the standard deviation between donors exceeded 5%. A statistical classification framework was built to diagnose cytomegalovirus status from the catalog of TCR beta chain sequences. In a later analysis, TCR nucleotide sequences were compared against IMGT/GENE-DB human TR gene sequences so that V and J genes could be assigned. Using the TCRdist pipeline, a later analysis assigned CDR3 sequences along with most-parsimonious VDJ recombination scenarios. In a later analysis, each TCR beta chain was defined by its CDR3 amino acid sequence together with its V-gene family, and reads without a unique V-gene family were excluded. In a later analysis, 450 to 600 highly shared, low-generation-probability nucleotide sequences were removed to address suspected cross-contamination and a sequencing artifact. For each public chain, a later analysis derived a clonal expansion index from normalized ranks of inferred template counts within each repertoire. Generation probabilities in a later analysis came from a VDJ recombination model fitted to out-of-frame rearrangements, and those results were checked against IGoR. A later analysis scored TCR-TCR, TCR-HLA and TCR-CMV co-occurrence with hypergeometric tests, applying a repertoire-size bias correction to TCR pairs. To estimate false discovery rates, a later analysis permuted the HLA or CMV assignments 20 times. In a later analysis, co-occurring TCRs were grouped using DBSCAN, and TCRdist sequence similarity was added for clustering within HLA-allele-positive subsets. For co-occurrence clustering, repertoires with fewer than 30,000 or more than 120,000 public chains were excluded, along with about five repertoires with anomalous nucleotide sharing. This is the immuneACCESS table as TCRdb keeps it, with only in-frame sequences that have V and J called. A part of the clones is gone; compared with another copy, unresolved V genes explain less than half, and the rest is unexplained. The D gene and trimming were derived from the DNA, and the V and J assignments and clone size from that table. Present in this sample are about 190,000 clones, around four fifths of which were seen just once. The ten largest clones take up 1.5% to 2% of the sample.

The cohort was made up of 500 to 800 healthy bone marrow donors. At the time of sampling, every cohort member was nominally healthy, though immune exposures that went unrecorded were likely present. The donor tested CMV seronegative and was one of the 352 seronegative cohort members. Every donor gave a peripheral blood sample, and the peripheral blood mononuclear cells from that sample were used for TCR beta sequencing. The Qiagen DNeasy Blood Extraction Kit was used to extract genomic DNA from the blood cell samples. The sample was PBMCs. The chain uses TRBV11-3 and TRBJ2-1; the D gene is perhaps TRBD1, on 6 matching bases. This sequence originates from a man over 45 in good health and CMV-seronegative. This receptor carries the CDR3 CASSAGRLGDKNEQFF. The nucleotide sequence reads TGTGCCAGCAGCGCCGGCCGATTAGGGGACAAAAATGAGCAGTTCTTC.